The present entry profiles one TCR beta chain with its context. This receptor's antigen is unknown. Per-nucleotide qualities are absent, and no much larger clonotype sits a single base away. To prepare the library, the immunoSEQ multiplex PCR assay was applied. Here the immuneACCESS table is served through TCRdb, limited to in-frame sequences with V and J called. Missing clones are a known gap in these copies; in checked studies unresolved V genes cover under half, and the rest lacks a known reason. Within this sample are about 1,400 clones, with over 55% of them counted one time only. The ten largest clones take up approximately 20% of the sample. The entry originates in a study of chemoradiotherapy in HPV16-positive cancers (dated by TCRdb to between 2021 and 2024). Context from the whole study: Using functional T-cell assays on cells from a couple of HPV16-positive patients, the researchers defined candidate HPV-specific T-cell clones and common TCR motifs. Whether T-cell immunity against the HPV oncoproteins E6 and E7 changes during chemoradiotherapy and whether survival is affected by this immunity were examined in the study. The candidate HPV-specific TCRs and motifs were subsequently tracked in TCR repertoires obtained from 90 or so patients with HPV-related cancers. What the study reported, not specific to this receptor: Expansion of candidate HPV-specific clones and E7-related TCR motifs was observed in the tumor microenvironment during treatment, whereas no such expansion was observed for non-HPV-specific T cells. The survival association was reported for HPV16-positive patients, and the functional definition of HPV-specific T cells was derived from only a couple of HPV16-positive patients. Among HPV16-positive patients, expansion of HPV-responsive T cells during chemoradiotherapy was associated with better recurrence-free survival.

Repertoires were sampled repeatedly over the course of chemoradiotherapy, so clonal expansion could be followed in the tumor microenvironment. According to the germline V gene (reference sequence), CDR1 reads MNHEY and CDR2 reads SMNVEV. V and J lose 0 bases and 4 bases, and a span of 12 bases separates them. CDR3 length: 15 amino acids, cysteine to phenylalanine. Solely the CDR3 DNA is kept, with 45 bases framed from the first base. Sequences were derived from tumor tissue, sampled from a patient who underwent chemoradiotherapy. The sequence was obtained from a human donor with HPV-associated anogenital cancer. In this chain, TRBV27 is recombined with TRBJ1-2; the D segment could be TRBD1, given 6 matching bases. The CDR3 protein is CASSLSGGGSYGYTF. The DNA sequence reads TGTGCCAGCAGTTTATCAGGGGGTGGCAGCTATGGCTACACCTTC.